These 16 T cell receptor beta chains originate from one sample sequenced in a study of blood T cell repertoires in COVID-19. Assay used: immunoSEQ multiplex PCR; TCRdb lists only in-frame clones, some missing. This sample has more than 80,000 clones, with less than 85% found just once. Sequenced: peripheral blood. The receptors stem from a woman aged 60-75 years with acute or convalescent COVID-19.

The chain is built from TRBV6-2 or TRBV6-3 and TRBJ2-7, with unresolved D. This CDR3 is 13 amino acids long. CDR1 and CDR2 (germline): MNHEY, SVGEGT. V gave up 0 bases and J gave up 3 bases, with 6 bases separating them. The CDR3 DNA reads TGTGCCAGCAGTTACTCTGAGCGCTACGAGCAGTACTTC. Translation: CASSYSERYEQYF.

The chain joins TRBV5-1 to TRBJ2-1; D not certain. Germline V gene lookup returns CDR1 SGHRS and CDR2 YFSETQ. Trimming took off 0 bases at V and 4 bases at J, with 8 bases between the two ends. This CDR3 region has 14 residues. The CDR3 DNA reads TGCGCCAGCAGCTTGGAACTATCGTACAATGAGCAGTTCTTC. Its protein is CASSLELSYNEQFF. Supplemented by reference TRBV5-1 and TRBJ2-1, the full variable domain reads KAGVTQTPRYLIKTRGQQVTLSCSPISGHRSVSWYQQTPGQGLQFLFEYFSETQRNKGNFPGRFSGRQFSNSRSEMNVSTLELGDSALYLCASSLELSYNEQFFGPGTRLTVL.

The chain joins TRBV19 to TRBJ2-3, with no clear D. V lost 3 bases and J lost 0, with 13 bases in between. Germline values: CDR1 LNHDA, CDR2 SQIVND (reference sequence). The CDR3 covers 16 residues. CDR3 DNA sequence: TGTGCCAGTAGTATCTCGTCCCGAGGAAGCACAGATACGCAGTATTTT. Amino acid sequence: CASSISSRGSTDTQYF. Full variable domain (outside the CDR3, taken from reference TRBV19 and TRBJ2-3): DGGITQSPKYLFRKEGQNVTLSCEQNLNHDAMYWYRQDPGQGLRLIYYSQIVNDFQKGDIAEGYSVSREKKESFPLTVTSAQKNPTAFYLCASSISSRGSTDTQYFGPGTRLTVL.

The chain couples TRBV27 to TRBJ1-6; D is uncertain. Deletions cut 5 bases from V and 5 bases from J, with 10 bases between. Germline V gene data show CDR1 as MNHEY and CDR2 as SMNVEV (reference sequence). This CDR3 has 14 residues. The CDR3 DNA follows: TGTGCCAGCAGTCCTACCCCCAATAATTCACCCCTCCACTTT. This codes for CASSPTPNNSPLHF.

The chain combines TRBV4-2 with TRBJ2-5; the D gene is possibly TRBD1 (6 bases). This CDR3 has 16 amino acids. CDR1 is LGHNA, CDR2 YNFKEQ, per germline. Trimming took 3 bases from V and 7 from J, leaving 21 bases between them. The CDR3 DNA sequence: TGTGCCAGCAGCCAGGCACACGGGACAACCGCGGGGACCCAGTACTTC. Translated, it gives CASSQAHGTTAGTQYF.

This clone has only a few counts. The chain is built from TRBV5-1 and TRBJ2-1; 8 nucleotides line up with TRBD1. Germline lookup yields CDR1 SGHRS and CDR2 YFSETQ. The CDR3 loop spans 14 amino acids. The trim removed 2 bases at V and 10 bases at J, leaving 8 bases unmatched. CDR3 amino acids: CASSFDFGDREQFF. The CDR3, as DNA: TGCGCCAGCAGCTTTGATTTCGGGGACAGGGAGCAGTTCTTC. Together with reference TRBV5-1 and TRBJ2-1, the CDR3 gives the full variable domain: KAGVTQTPRYLIKTRGQQVTLSCSPISGHRSVSWYQQTPGQGLQFLFEYFSETQRNKGNFPGRFSGRQFSNSRSEMNVSTLELGDSALYLCASSFDFGDREQFFGPGTRLTVL.

The CDR3 nucleotides read TGTGCCAGCAGCCCAGCAGGGGTTGATCAGCCCCAGCATTTT. It codes for CASSPAGVDQPQHF. This chain links TRBV16 with TRBJ1-5; TRBD1 is a possible D gene (6 bases). Trimming left V 4 bases short and J 5 bases short, with 12 bases between. Per germline, CDR1 KGHSY and CDR2 FQNENV. This CDR3 is 14 amino acids long.

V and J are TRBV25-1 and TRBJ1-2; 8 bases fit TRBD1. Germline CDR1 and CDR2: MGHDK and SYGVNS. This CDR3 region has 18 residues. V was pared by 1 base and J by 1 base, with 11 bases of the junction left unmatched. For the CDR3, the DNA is TGTGCCAGCAGTGAATCCGCCGACAGGGGCGCGTTTAACTATGGCTACACCTTC. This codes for CASSESADRGAFNYGYTF.

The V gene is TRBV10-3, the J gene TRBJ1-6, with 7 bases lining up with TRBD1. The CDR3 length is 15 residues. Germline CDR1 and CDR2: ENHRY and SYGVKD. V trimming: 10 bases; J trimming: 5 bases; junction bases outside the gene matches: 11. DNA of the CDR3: TGTGCCACTTCACAGGGGCGGAACAATAATTCACCCCTCCACTTT. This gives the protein CATSQGRNNNSPLHF.

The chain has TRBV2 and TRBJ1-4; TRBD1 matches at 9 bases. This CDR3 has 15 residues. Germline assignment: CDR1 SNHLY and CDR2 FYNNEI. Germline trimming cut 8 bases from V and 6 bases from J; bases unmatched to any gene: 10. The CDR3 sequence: CASVAQGQGYEKLFF. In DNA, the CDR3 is TGTGCCAGCGTAGCTCAGGGACAGGGTTATGAAAAACTGTTTTTT.

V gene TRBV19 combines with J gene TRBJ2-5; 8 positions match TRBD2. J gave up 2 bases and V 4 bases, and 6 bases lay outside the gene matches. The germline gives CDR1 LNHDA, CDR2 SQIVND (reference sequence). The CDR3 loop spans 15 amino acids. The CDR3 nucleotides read TGTGCCAGTAGTACGCGCGGGGGGCGGCAAGAGACCCAGTACTTC. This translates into CASSTRGGRQETQYF.

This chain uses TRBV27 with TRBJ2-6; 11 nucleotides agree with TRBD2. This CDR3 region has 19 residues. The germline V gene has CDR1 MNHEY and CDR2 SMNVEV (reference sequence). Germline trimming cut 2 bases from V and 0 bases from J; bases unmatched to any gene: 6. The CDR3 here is CASSLLAGGSGSGANVLTF. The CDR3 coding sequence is TGTGCCAGCAGTTTACTAGCGGGAGGTTCAGGCTCTGGGGCCAACGTCCTGACTTTC.

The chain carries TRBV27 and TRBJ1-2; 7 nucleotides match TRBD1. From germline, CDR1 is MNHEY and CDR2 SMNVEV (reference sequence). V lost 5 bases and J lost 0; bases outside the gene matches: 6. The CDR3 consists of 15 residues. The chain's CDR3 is CASSLYRGSNYGYTF. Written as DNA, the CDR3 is TGTGCCAGCAGTCTTTACAGGGGATCTAACTATGGCTACACCTTC.

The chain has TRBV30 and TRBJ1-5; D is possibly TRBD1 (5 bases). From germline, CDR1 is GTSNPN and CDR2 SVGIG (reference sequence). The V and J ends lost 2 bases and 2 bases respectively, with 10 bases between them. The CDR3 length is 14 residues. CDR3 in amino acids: CAWSTDSGNQPQHF. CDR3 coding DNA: TGTGCCTGGAGTACCGACAGTGGCAATCAGCCCCAGCATTTT.

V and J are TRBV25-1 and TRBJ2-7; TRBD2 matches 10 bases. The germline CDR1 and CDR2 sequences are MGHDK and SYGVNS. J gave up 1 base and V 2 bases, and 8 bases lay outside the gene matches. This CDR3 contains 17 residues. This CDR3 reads CASSEGLAGAGSYEQYF. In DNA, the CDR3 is TGTGCCAGCAGTGAAGGGCTAGCGGGGGCGGGATCCTACGAGCAGTACTTC.

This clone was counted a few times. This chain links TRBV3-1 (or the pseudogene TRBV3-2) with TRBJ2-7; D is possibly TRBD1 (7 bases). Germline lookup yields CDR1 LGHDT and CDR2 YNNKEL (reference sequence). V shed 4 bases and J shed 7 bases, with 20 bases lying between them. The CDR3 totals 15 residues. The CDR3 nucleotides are TGTGCCAGCAGCCGTGGGGCTCAGGGGGGCCGAGAGCAGTACTTC. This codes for CASSRGAQGGREQYF.